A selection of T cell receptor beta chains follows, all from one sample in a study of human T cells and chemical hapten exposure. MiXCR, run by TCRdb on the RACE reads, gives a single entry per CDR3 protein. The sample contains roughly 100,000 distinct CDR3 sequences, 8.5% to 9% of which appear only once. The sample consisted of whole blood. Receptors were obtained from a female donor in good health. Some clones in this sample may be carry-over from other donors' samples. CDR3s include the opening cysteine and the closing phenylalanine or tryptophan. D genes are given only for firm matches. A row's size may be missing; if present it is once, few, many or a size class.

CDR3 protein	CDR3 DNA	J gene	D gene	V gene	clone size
CSGKSGTNEQFF	TGCAGCGGAAAATCGGGGACGAATGAGCAGTTCTTC	TRBJ2-1	-	TRBV29-1	many
CSTSGRSNNEQFF	TGCAGCACTAGCGGGCGTTCCAACAATGAGCAGTTCTTC	TRBJ2-1	TRBD2	TRBV20-1	few
CSAAPGTGRGDTQYF	TGCAGTGCTGCGCCCGGGACAGGGCGTGGGGATACGCAGTATTTT	TRBJ2-3	TRBD1	TRBV20-1	few
CASSRLAGALNEQFF	TGTGCCAGCAGCCGCTTAGCGGGAGCGTTGAATGAGCAGTTCTTC	TRBJ2-1	TRBD2	TRBV7-8	-
CASSSTRGTDTQYF	TGTGCCAGCAGCTCTACCAGGGGGACAGATACGCAGTATTTT	TRBJ2-3	TRBD1	TRBV7-2	few
CASSPGSRTTDTQYF	TGTGCCAGCAGCCCGGGGTCGCGGACCACAGATACGCAGTATTTT	TRBJ2-3	-	TRBV7-9	few
CASSVTGTSPYNEQFF	TGTGCCAGCAGCGTTACCGGGACTAGCCCCTACAATGAGCAGTTCTTC	TRBJ2-1	TRBD2	TRBV9	many
CASRPDLEQFF	TGTGCCAGCAGACCCGACTTGGAGCAGTTCTTC	TRBJ2-1	-	TRBV2	-
CASSLAAGALSGAFILTF	TGTGCCAGCAGCCTAGCGGCGGGGGCGCTGTCTGGGGCCTTCATCCTGACTTTC	TRBJ2-6	-	TRBV7-2	-
CASRGGAGRQPQHF	TGTGCCAGCAGGGGGGGCGCGGGGCGGCAGCCCCAGCATTTT	TRBJ1-5	-	TRBV27	many
CASSLSGTGVAGANVLTF	TGTGCCAGCAGTTTATCCGGGACAGGGGTCGCTGGGGCCAACGTCCTGACTTTC	TRBJ2-6	TRBD1	TRBV28	few
CSVVRYNEQFF	TGCAGCGTTGTACGGTACAATGAGCAGTTCTTC	TRBJ2-1	-	TRBV29-1	few
CAISESGLYPIVF	TGTGCCATCAGTGAGTCGGGACTTTACCCTATTGTCTTC	TRBJ1-2	-	TRBV10-3	-
CATSGRGQPQHF	TGTGCCACCAGTGGGAGGGGCCAGCCCCAGCATTTT	TRBJ1-5	-	TRBV24-1	few
CASAGQGTPGANVLTF	TGTGCCAGCGCGGGACAGGGAACCCCTGGGGCCAACGTCCTGACTTTC	TRBJ2-6	TRBD1	TRBV5-6	-
CASSLDGSYNSPLHF	TGTGCCAGCAGCTTGGATGGGTCCTATAATTCACCCCTCCACTTT	TRBJ1-6	-	TRBV5-4	-
CSVEQWPTLGTDTQYF	TGCAGCGTTGAACAGTGGCCTACGCTGGGCACAGATACGCAGTATTTT	TRBJ2-3	-	TRBV29-1	-
CASSLAGLSNTEAFF	TGTGCCAGCAGTTTGGCTGGGCTATCGAACACTGAAGCTTTCTTT	TRBJ1-1	-	TRBV27	many
CSVETGSGNQPQHF	TGCAGCGTTGAAACGGGTTCCGGCAATCAGCCCCAGCATTTT	TRBJ1-5	-	TRBV29-1	few
CSPVLRNYGYTF	TGCAGCCCCGTCCTTAGAAACTATGGCTACACCTTC	TRBJ1-2	-	TRBV29-1	-
CSARMFGVEAFF	TGCAGTGCTAGAATGTTTGGGGTGGAAGCTTTCTTT	TRBJ1-1	-	TRBV20-1	-
CASSFSRQGQETQYF	TGTGCCAGCAGTTTCTCGCGGCAAGGCCAAGAGACCCAGTACTTC	TRBJ2-5	-	TRBV12-3/TRBV12-4	-
CASKRELGYEQYF	TGTGCCAGCAAACGGGAGTTGGGGTACGAGCAGTACTTC	TRBJ2-7	-	TRBV2	-
CSVERGGGNEQFF	TGCAGCGTTGAACGGGGGGGTGGCAATGAGCAGTTCTTC	TRBJ2-1	TRBD2	TRBV29-1	few
CATSLNGQGSTDTQYF	TGTGCCACCAGTCTCAACGGACAGGGGAGCACAGATACGCAGTATTTT	TRBJ2-3	TRBD1	TRBV24-1	few
CASSLRGGEQFF	TGTGCCAGCAGCTTAAGGGGGGGTGAGCAGTTCTTC	TRBJ2-1	-	TRBV5-5	-
CASSVVAQPQHF	TGTGCCAGCTCGGTCGTGGCCCAGCCCCAGCATTTT	TRBJ1-5	-	TRBV12-3/TRBV12-4	-
CASSGGVRHNEKLFF	TGTGCCAGCAGCGGGGGAGTGAGGCACAATGAAAAACTGTTTTTT	TRBJ1-4	-	TRBV9	many
CASSTDGYEQYF	TGTGCCAGCAGCACGGACGGCTACGAGCAGTACTTC	TRBJ2-7	-	TRBV7-9	many
CASMGTGDYGYTF	TGTGCCAGCATGGGGACAGGGGACTATGGCTACACCTTC	TRBJ1-2	TRBD1	TRBV2	few
CSAPLTGRFEKLFF	TGCAGTGCTCCCCTCACGGGCCGGTTTGAAAAACTGTTTTTT	TRBJ1-4	-	TRBV20-1	few
CASARGLDTQYF	TGTGCCAGCGCCAGGGGGTTAGATACGCAGTATTTT	TRBJ2-3	TRBD1	TRBV6-1	many
CSAVGLTSEYRYEQYF	TGCAGTGCAGTCGGGCTGACTAGCGAGTATCGGTACGAGCAGTACTTC	TRBJ2-7	TRBD2	TRBV20-1	many
CASSDYGSGNTIYF	TGTGCCAGCAGTGATTATGGTTCTGGAAACACCATATATTTT	TRBJ1-3	-	TRBV2	few
CATPRGQNTGELFF	TGTGCCACCCCCCGGGGACAGAACACCGGGGAGCTGTTTTTT	TRBJ2-2	-	TRBV28	-
CASSLRGRGNSPLHF	TGTGCCAGCAGCCTCAGGGGAAGGGGCAATTCACCCCTCCACTTT	TRBJ1-6	-	TRBV28	many
CASSLDLAGPATDTQYF	TGTGCCAGCAGCTTGGACTTGGCTGGCCCGGCGACAGATACGCAGTATTTT	TRBJ2-3	-	TRBV5-8	few
CASSLDTGNTIYF	TGCGCCAGCAGCTTGGACACTGGAAACACCATATATTTT	TRBJ1-3	-	TRBV5-1	many
CASSQDRVQRTEAFF	TGTGCCAGCAGCCAAGATAGGGTTCAGAGGACTGAAGCTTTCTTT	TRBJ1-1	-	TRBV4-2	-
CASSLGEEMETQYF	TGCGCCAGCAGCTTAGGGGAGGAGATGGAGACCCAGTACTTC	TRBJ2-5	-	TRBV5-1	-
CASSNIVLAGVGANVLTF	TGTGCCAGCAGTAATATCGTACTAGCGGGAGTTGGGGCCAACGTCCTGACTTTC	TRBJ2-6	TRBD2	TRBV27	many
CASSQGTGDNEQFF	TGTGCCAGCAGCCAAGGGACTGGGGACAATGAGCAGTTCTTC	TRBJ2-1	-	TRBV3-1	few
CSARVPIPSKGYEQYF	TGCAGTGCTAGGGTTCCAATTCCTTCTAAGGGCTACGAGCAGTACTTC	TRBJ2-7	-	TRBV20-1	many
CASRAPGVNTGELFF	TGTGCCAGCAGGGCTCCGGGGGTTAACACCGGGGAGCTGTTTTTT	TRBJ2-2	-	TRBV6-1	-
CASSFVPQGAVDTQYF	TGCGCCAGCAGCTTTGTTCCACAGGGGGCCGTCGATACGCAGTATTTT	TRBJ2-3	TRBD1	TRBV5-1	few
CASSSPGTENTEAFF	TGTGCCAGCAGTTCTCCTGGGACGGAGAACACTGAAGCTTTCTTT	TRBJ1-1	-	TRBV27	few
CASSLDPSSYNEQFF	TGTGCCAGCAGCTTAGACCCAAGCTCCTACAATGAGCAGTTCTTC	TRBJ2-1	-	TRBV7-3	many
CSARSRLGGGGIYSNQPQHF	TGCAGTGCTAGGTCTCGTCTGGGGGGTGGAGGGATTTATAGCAATCAGCCCCAGCATTTT	TRBJ1-5	-	TRBV20-1	-
CASSEGSGQINEQFF	TGTGCCAGCAGTGAAGGTAGCGGCCAAATCAATGAGCAGTTCTTC	TRBJ2-1	-	TRBV25-1	many
CASSLYRNTGELFF	TGCGCCAGCAGCTTGTACAGAAACACCGGGGAGCTGTTTTTT	TRBJ2-2	-	TRBV5-1	-
CASSRGRSYNSPLHF	TGTGCCAGCAGCCGGGGGAGAAGCTATAATTCACCCCTCCACTTT	TRBJ1-6	-	TRBV7-9	many
CASSRPGTGGYEQYF	TGTGCCAGCAGTCGACCGGGGACAGGGGGTTACGAGCAGTACTTC	TRBJ2-7	TRBD1	TRBV6-1	-
CASAKQEITDTQYF	TGTGCTAGTGCCAAGCAGGAGATCACAGATACGCAGTATTTT	TRBJ2-3	-	TRBV12-5	many